This T cell receptor (beta chain) was found in a study of shared clonotypes between healthy human individuals. The data were produced by immunoSEQ multiplex PCR, yet TCRdb's version contains in-frame clones alone and is incomplete. The sample lists 2,500,000 or so clones, 93% seen once, with 0.36% in the top ten. V shed 4 bases, J shed 3 bases, and the junction held 7 bases outside the gene matches. The CDR3 has 15 amino acids. In germline, CDR1 is SGHRS, CDR2 YFSETQ. This rearrangement joins TRBV5-1 to TRBJ2-5, with 9 bases aligning to TRBD1. The sequencing sample was made of naive CD4+ T cells from PBMCs. Subset here: CD45RA+ positively selected. This receptor was identified in a man between 18 and 35 years old in good health. Some clones in this sample may be carry-over from other donors' samples. The CDR3 DNA is TGCGCCAGCAGCCCCACGGGACAGGGAGAAGAGACCCAGTACTTC. This codes for CASSPTGQGEETQYF.